Below are 9 T cell receptor beta chains sequenced from a single sample in a study of blood T cells in healthy people across ages. Next came a second PCR, run for about 7 to 12 cycles, which used a sample-barcoded 5' primer along with a J-beta primer mix. MiXCR was run by TCRdb on the 5' RACE reads, yielding one entry per CDR3 protein. This sample carries 800,000 or so distinct CDR3 sequences, 46% of them seen once, and the ten largest clones take approximately 18%. The source material was blood. These receptors were taken from a man aged 80 or over in good health.

This clonotype was seen only a few times. The rearrangement links TRBV7-2 to TRBJ2-1; 10 bases align to TRBD2. Germline CDR1 and CDR2: SGHTA and FQGNSA. The CDR3 runs 16 residues. V dropped 3 bases and J dropped 8; count of bases not matched to a gene: 10. The CDR3 spells CASSFSGTSVFYEQFF. The DNA of the CDR3 is TGTGCCAGCAGCTTTTCCGGGACTAGCGTTTTCTATGAGCAGTTCTTC.

This chain joins TRBV9 and TRBJ2-2; unclear D gene. CDR3 length equals 13 residues. V dropped 6 bases and J dropped 0 bases, with 6 bases sitting between them. Germline V gene sequence: CDR1 SGDLS, CDR2 YYNGEE. CDR3 amino acids: CASNLPNTGELFF. CDR3 DNA sequence: TGTGCCAGCAACCTCCCGAACACCGGGGAGCTGTTTTTT.

The genes are TRBV29-1 and TRBJ2-2, with D perhaps assigned TRBD1 or TRBD2 (5 bases each). V was pared by 8 bases and J by 4 bases, with 17 bases between. The CDR3 loop spans 14 amino acids. Germline CDR1 is SQVTM and CDR2 is ANQGSEA. CDR3 in amino acids: CSTPGADTTGELFF. The DNA of the CDR3 is TGCAGCACCCCCGGGGCCGATACCACCGGGGAGCTGTTTTTT.

This chain connects TRBV12-3 or TRBV12-4 to TRBJ2-4; 8 bases are a match to TRBD2. With V trimmed by 7 bases and J by 15 bases, 11 bases remained unmatched. The CDR3 covers 12 residues. The CDR3 region is CASTQTGGKGYF. In nucleotides, the CDR3 is TGTGCCAGCACCCAGACGGGGGGGAAAGGGTACTTC.

The rearrangement joins TRBV29-1 to TRBJ2-7; D is possibly TRBD2 (6 bases). Trimming took 5 bases from V and 7 from J, leaving 18 bases between them. Germline-derived CDR1 and CDR2 are SQVTM and ANQGSEA. The CDR3 length is 13 residues. CDR3 DNA sequence: TGCAGCGTTAGAGCGGGCAGTTACAATGAGCAGTACTTC. This codes for CSVRAGSYNEQYF.

V is TRBV4-3 and J is TRBJ1-4; TRBD1 matches 7 bases. Germline lookup yields CDR1 LGHNA and CDR2 YSLEER. Trimming at V came to 1 base and at J to 8 bases, leaving 13 bases not matched to a gene. This CDR3 is 17 amino acids long. CDR3 in amino acids: CASSQGPKAGGTEKLFF. The CDR3 DNA follows: TGCGCCAGCAGCCAAGGCCCGAAGGCAGGGGGGACAGAAAAACTGTTTTTT.

CDR3 region: CASSRTGRTSFTDMQYF. In DNA, the CDR3 is TGTGCCAGCAGCCGGACGGGGCGGACTAGTTTCACAGATATGCAATATTTT. This chain uses TRBV12-3 or TRBV12-4 with TRBJ2-3, with TRBD2 matching 7 bases. The CDR3 is 17 amino acids. Trimming at V came to 6 bases and at J to 15 bases, leaving 27 bases not matched to a gene.

This clonotype occurred a few times. The rearrangement links TRBV9 to TRBJ2-5; D is unclear. V was shortened by 0 bases and J by 5 bases, with 14 bases between the two germline ends. The CDR3 loop spans 15 amino acids. Germline V gene data show CDR1 as SGDLS and CDR2 as YYNGEE. In DNA form, the CDR3 reads TGTGCCAGCAGCGTAGACCTCGGCCCCGTGGAGACCCAGTACTTC. Amino acids: CASSVDLGPVETQYF.

Only a few counts were recorded for this clonotype. The chain joins TRBV12-3 or TRBV12-4 to TRBJ1-1, with D hard to call. V was pared by 3 bases and J by 4 bases, with 15 bases between. The CDR3 sequence is 15 residues long. The CDR3 spells CASSLVYRDSTEAFF. CDR3 nucleotides: TGTGCCAGCAGTTTGGTGTACCGGGATAGCACTGAAGCTTTCTTT.